The 26 T cell receptor beta chains below come from one sample, sequenced in a study of T cells expressing NK-cell markers. From the 5' RACE reads, TCRdb lists one entry per CDR3 protein and no DNA. The sample includes 350,000 to 450,000 distinct CDR3 sequences. Material for sequencing was blood T cells: a sorted CD56 or NKG2C T cell subset, CD4+ or CD8+ T cells, or bulk PBMC T cells (not recorded which). The origin of the receptors is a man aged 18-70 years in good health.

V is TRBV2 and J is TRBJ2-3; TCRdb outputs TRBD1, but without DNA this stays unchecked. The CDR3 totals 13 residues. Germline CDR1 reads SNHLY; CDR2 reads FYNNEI. The CDR3 loop reads CASSVPETDTQYF.

The chain links TRBV12-3 or TRBV12-4 to TRBJ1-1. The CDR3 consists of 13 residues. CDR3 protein: CASSRQARSEAFF.

J is TRBJ1-1 and V is TRBV2; with no DNA, the TCRdb D assignment of TRBD1 cannot be verified. CDR3 length: 11 residues. Germline values: CDR1 SNHLY, CDR2 FYNNEI. The CDR3 reads CASSGGRVAFF. The whole variable domain, remainder taken from reference TRBV2 and TRBJ1-1, is EPEVTQTPSHQVTQMGQEVILRCVPISNHLYFYWYRQILGQKVEFLVSFYNNEISEKSEIFDDQFSVERPDGSNFTLKIRSTKLEDSAMYFCASSGGRVAFFGQGTRLTVV.

The J gene is TRBJ1-1, the V gene TRBV6-1; TCRdb outputs TRBD1, but without DNA this stays unchecked. The CDR3 contains 14 residues. Germline CDR1 is MNHNS and CDR2 is SASEGT. CDR3 sequence: CASTTDRGDTEAFF.

This rearrangement joins TRBV10-3 to TRBJ2-7; the TRBD1 assignment by TCRdb is unverifiable without DNA. Germline CDR1 ENHRY, CDR2 SYGVKD. This CDR3 spans 14 amino acids. CDR3: CAISTGDRTYEQYF.

The chain carries TRBV30 and TRBJ2-1; TCRdb's D gene call, TRBD2, goes unchecked for lack of DNA. The CDR3 contains 14 residues. The V gene's germline CDR1 is GTSNPN and CDR2 SVGIG (reference sequence). The CDR3 sequence is CACALEVSGNEQFF.

CDR3: CASSYPAVTGNEQYF. The chain combines TRBV6-5 with TRBJ2-7; no DNA is available, so the TRBD1 call from TCRdb remains unchecked. CDR1 and CDR2 from the germline V gene are MNHEY and SVGAGI. CDR3 length: 15 residues.

The rearrangement joins TRBV23-1 to TRBJ2-3. TRBV23-1 is treated as an ORF (open reading frame) with a function not yet certain. The length of the CDR3 is 16 residues. The CDR3 sequence: CASSQSAATSTDTQYF.

This chain joins TRBV7-2 and TRBJ2-7. CDR3 length: 13 residues. Germline V gene sequence: CDR1 SGHTA, CDR2 FQGNSA. The CDR3 sequence: CASSLATQYEQYF.

The chain uses TRBV9 and TRBJ2-1; checking the TCRdb D call of TRBD2 is not possible without DNA. The germline gives CDR1 SGDLS, CDR2 YYNGEE. CDR3 length: 17 amino acids. The CDR3 loop reads CASSVEASGGPRNEQFF.

The chain has TRBV2 and TRBJ2-7. This CDR3 is 15 amino acids long. The germline V gene has CDR1 SNHLY and CDR2 FYNNEI. The CDR3 protein is CASSEFQGSSYEQYF.

This chain links TRBV20-1 with TRBJ1-4. The CDR3 is 16 amino acids. Germline V gene lookup returns CDR1 DFQATT and CDR2 SNEGSKA (reference sequence). CDR3 loop: CSARTLPGRRGEKLFF.

This chain links TRBV11-2 with TRBJ1-3; TCRdb indicates TRBD1, and absent DNA this call remains unverified. The germline gives CDR1 SGHAT, CDR2 FQNNGV. This CDR3 has 18 residues. The CDR3: CASSLALDRGLSGNTIYF.

The CDR3 loop is CASSQVGGDIQYF. The chain is built from TRBV4-2 and TRBJ2-4; there is no DNA to check the TCRdb D call of TRBD1. Germline V lookup: CDR1 LGHNA, CDR2 YNFKEQ. The CDR3 has 13 amino acids.

The chain combines TRBV30 with TRBJ1-2; TCRdb's assignment of TRBD1 cannot be checked, as there is no DNA. CDR1 GTSNPN and CDR2 SVGIG come from the germline V gene (reference sequence). The CDR3 is 13 amino acids. The CDR3 reads CAWRKGAGYGYTF.

This CDR3 reads CASRSGARQYF. The rearrangement joins TRBV6-5 to TRBJ2-7; absent DNA, TCRdb's TRBD1 call cannot be checked. Germline values: CDR1 MNHEY, CDR2 SVGAGI. This CDR3 is 11 amino acids long.

This sequence joins TRBV2 and TRBJ2-3. Per the germline V gene, CDR1 is SNHLY and CDR2 is FYNNEI. This CDR3 is built from 15 residues. The CDR3 spells CASNGVSGNTDTQYF.

The chain joins TRBV15 to TRBJ1-4; as DNA is missing, the TRBD1 call by TCRdb cannot be tested. Germline-derived CDR1 and CDR2 are LNHNV and YYDKDF (reference sequence). The CDR3 is made up of 14 amino acids. CDR3 loop: CATSRGQGDEKLFF.

This chain joins TRBV6-1 and TRBJ2-3; the TRBD2 assignment by TCRdb is unverifiable without DNA. CDR3 size: 15 residues. CDR1 is MNHNS, CDR2 SASEGT, per germline. CDR3 residues: CASSLTSALPGTQYF.

This chain uses TRBV5-1 with TRBJ2-5; TCRdb lists TRBD1, though no DNA is available to test this call. The CDR3 is made up of 16 amino acids. Germline assignment: CDR1 SGHRS and CDR2 YFSETQ. CDR3 protein: CASSWAAGTGMETQYF. The full variable domain, with the rest looked up from reference TRBV5-1 and TRBJ2-5, is KAGVTQTPRYLIKTRGQQVTLSCSPISGHRSVSWYQQTPGQGLQFLFEYFSETQRNKGNFPGRFSGRQFSNSRSEMNVSTLELGDSALYLCASSWAAGTGMETQYFGPGTRLLVL.

CDR3 amino acids: CASRATVEYGYTF. The J gene is TRBJ1-2, the V gene TRBV12-3 or TRBV12-4. There are 13 residues in the CDR3.

The rearrangement links TRBV6-1 to TRBJ2-7; TCRdb lists TRBD1, though no DNA is available to test this call. Germline V gene sequence: CDR1 MNHNS, CDR2 SASEGT. The CDR3 consists of 16 residues. CDR3: CASRSLGTGHTYEQYF.

The chain combines TRBV5-1 with TRBJ1-3. This CDR3 comprises 13 residues. Germline values: CDR1 SGHRS, CDR2 YFSETQ. The CDR3 here is CASSLEVGNTIYF.

This chain connects TRBV25-1 to TRBJ1-4; TCRdb proposes TRBD1, but this gene call is untestable without DNA. This CDR3 spans 14 amino acids. Germline-derived CDR1 and CDR2 are MGHDK and SYGVNS. The CDR3 loop reads CASSDRGGPVKLFF.

The rearrangement links TRBV19 to TRBJ2-1. The germline gives CDR1 LNHDA, CDR2 SQIVND (reference sequence). The CDR3 contains 15 residues. The CDR3 here is CASSISVTHYNEQFF.

The V and J genes are TRBV3-1 and TRBJ1-1. The CDR3 consists of 14 residues. Germline V gene data show CDR1 as LGHDT and CDR2 as YNNKEL (reference sequence). The CDR3 is CASSQARMNTEAFF.